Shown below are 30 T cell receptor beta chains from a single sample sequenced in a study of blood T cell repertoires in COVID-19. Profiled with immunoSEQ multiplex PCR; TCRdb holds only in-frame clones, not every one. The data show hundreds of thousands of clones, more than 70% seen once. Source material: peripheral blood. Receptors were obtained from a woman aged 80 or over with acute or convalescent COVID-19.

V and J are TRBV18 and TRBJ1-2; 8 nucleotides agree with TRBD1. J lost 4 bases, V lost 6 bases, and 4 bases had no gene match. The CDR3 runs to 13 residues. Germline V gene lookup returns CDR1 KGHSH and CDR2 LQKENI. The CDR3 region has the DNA TGTGCCAGCTCCCACGGACAGGGCTATGGCTACACCTTC. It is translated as CASSHGQGYGYTF.

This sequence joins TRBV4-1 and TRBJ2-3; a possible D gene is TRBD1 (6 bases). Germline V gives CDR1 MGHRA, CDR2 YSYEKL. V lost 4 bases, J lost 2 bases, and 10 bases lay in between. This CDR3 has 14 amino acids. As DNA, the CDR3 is TGCGCCAGCAGCCGGGGACACCACACAGATACGCAGTATTTT. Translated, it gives CASSRGHHTDTQYF.

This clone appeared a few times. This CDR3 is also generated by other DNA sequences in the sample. CDR3 sequence (DNA): TGTGCCAGCAGCCCTAGACAGGGAGGCACTGAAGCTTTCTTT. It yields the protein CASSPRQGGTEAFF. J is TRBJ1-1 and V is TRBV14, with 7 nucleotides matching TRBD1. Looked up from germline, CDR1 is SGHDN and CDR2 is FVKESK. The CDR3 has 14 amino acids. Trimming cost V 4 bases and J 4 bases; bases outside gene matches: 6.

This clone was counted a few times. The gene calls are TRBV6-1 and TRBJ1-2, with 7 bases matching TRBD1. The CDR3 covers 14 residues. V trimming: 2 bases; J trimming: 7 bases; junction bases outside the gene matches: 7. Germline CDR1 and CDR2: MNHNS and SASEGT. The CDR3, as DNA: TGTGCCAGCAGTGAATCTCGAGGGGGCTCTGGCTACACCTTC. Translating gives CASSESRGGSGYTF.

In DNA form, the CDR3 reads TGTGCCACCAGTGAGGGCACTAGCGGGGGGGCCAAAGATACGCAGTATTTT. This gives the protein CATSEGTSGGAKDTQYF. The chain has TRBV24-1 and TRBJ2-3, with 13 bases fitting TRBD2. The germline CDR1 and CDR2 sequences are KGHDR and SFDVKD. V was clipped by 4 bases and J by 5 bases; unmatched bases: 8. The CDR3 has 17 residues.

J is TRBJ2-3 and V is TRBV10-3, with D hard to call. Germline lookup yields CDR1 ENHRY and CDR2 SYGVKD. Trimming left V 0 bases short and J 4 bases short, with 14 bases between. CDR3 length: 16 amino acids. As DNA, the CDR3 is TGTGCCATCAGTGAGTCGGTGGTAGCTGGTGCAGATACGCAGTATTTT. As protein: CAISESVVAGADTQYF.

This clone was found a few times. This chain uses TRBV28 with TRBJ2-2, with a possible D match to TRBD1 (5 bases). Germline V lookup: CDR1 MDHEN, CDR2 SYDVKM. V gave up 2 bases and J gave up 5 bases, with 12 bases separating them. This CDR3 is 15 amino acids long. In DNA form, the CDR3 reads TGTGCCAGCAGTTTAGTCACAGGCAGGACCGGGGAGCTGTTTTTT. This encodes CASSLVTGRTGELFF.

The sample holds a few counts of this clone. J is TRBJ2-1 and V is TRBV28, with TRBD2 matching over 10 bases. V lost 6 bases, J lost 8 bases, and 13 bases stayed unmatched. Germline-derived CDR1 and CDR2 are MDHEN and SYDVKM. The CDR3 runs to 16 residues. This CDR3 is CASSGSGGPLGDEQFF. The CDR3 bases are TGTGCCAGCAGCGGTAGCGGGGGGCCTCTGGGCGATGAGCAGTTCTTC.

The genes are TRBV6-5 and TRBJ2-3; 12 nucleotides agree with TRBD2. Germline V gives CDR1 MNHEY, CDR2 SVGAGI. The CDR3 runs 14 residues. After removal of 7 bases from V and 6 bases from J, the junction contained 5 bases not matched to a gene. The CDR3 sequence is CASKLAGGGDTQYF. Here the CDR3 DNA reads TGTGCCAGCAAACTAGCGGGGGGAGGGGATACGCAGTATTTT.

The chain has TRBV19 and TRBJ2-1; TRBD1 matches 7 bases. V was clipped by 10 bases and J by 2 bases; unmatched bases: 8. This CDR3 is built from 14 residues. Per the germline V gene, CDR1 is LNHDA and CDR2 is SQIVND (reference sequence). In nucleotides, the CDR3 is TGTGCCACCGGCCGGGACAGAACCTACAATGAGCAGTTCTTC. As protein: CATGRDRTYNEQFF.

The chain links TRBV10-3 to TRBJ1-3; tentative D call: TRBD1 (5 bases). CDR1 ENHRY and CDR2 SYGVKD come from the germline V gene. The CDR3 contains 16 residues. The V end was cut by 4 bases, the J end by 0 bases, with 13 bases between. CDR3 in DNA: TGTGCCATCAGTGTGAGCCAGGGCCTCTCTGGAAACACCATATATTTT. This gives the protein CAISVSQGLSGNTIYF.

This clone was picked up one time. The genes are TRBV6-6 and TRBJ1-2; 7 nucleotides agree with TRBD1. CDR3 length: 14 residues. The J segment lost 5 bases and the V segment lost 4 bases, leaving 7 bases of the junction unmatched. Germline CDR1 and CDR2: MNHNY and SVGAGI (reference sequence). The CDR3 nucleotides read TGTGCCAGCAGTTCCCCATCAGGGGGTTATGGCTACACCTTC. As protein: CASSSPSGGYGYTF.

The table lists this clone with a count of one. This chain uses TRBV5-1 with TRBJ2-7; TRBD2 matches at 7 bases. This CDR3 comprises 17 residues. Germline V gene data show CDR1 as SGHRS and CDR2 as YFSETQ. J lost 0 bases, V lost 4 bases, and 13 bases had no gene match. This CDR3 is CASSVQLPAGSSYEQYF. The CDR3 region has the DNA TGCGCCAGCAGCGTCCAACTGCCAGCGGGGAGCTCCTACGAGCAGTACTTC. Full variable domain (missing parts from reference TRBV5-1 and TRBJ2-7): KAGVTQTPRYLIKTRGQQVTLSCSPISGHRSVSWYQQTPGQGLQFLFEYFSETQRNKGNFPGRFSGRQFSNSRSEMNVSTLELGDSALYLCASSVQLPAGSSYEQYFGPGTRLTVT.

CDR3 residues: CASRTYEQSSYNEQFF. DNA for the CDR3: TGTGCAAGTCGTACCTATGAACAGTCCTCCTACAATGAGCAGTTCTTC. The genes are TRBV12-2 and TRBJ2-1; TRBD1, the table's D call, lacks a check against the DNA. TRBV12-2 is listed as a pseudogene. CDR3 length equals 16 residues.

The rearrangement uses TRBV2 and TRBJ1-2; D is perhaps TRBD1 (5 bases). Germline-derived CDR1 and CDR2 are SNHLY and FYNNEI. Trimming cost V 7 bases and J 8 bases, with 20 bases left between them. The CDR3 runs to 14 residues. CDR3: CASTPGTPSRGYTF. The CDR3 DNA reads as TGTGCCAGCACTCCCGGGACTCCCTCTCGGGGCTACACCTTC.

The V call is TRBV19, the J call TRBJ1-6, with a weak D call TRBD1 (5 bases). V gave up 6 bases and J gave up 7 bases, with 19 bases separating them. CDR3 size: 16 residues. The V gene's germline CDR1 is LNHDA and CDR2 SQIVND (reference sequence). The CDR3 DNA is TGTGCCAGTAGAAATACGGGAGGGGTAGGGAATTCACCCCTCCACTTT. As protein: CASRNTGGVGNSPLHF.

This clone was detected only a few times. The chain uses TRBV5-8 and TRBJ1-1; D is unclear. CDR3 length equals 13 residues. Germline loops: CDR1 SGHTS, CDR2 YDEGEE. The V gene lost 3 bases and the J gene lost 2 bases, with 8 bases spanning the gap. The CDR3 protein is CASSSIVNTEAFF. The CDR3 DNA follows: TGTGCCAGCAGCTCGATAGTAAACACTGAAGCTTTCTTT.

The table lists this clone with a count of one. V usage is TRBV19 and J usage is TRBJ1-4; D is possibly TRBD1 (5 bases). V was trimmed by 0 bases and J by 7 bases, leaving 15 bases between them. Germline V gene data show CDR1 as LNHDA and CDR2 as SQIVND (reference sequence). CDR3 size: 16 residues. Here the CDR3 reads CASSIDRPPGGEKLFF. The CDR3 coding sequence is TGTGCCAGTAGTATAGATAGGCCCCCCGGGGGTGAAAAACTGTTTTTT.

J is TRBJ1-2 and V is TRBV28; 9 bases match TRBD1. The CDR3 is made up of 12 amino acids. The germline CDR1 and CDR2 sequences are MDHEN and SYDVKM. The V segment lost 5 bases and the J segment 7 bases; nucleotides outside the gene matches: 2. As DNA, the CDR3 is TGTGCCAGCAGTAGGACAGGGGTTGGCTACACCTTC. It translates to CASSRTGVGYTF.

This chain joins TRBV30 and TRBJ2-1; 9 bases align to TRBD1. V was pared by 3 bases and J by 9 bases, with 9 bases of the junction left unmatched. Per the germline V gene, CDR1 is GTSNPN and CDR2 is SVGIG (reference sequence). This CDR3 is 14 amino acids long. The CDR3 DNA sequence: TGTGCCTGGAGCGGGGACAGGGCCCTGGGTGAGCAGTTCTTC. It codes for CAWSGDRALGEQFF. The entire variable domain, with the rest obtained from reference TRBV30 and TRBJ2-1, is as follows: SQTIHQWPATLVQPVGSPLSLECTVEGTSNPNLYWYRQAAGRGLQLLFYSVGIGQISSEVPQNLSASRPQDRQFILSSKKLLLSDSGFYLCAWSGDRALGEQFFGPGTRLTVL.

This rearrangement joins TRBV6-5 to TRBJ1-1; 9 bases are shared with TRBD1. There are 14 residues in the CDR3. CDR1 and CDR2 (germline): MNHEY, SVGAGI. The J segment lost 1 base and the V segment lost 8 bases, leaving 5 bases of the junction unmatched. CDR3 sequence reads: CASYRDRENTEAFF. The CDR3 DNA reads TGTGCCAGCTACAGGGACAGGGAGAACACTGAAGCTTTCTTT.

CDR3 sequence: CASSLSPGRVNTEAFF. In DNA form, the CDR3 reads TGTGCCAGCAGCTTAAGCCCGGGGAGGGTGAACACTGAAGCTTTCTTT. The V gene is TRBV7-3, the J gene TRBJ1-1; no reliable D call. The CDR3 is 16 amino acids. Germline CDR1 SGHTA, CDR2 FQGTGA. V was shortened by 1 base and J by 0 bases, with 12 bases between the two germline ends.

CDR3 DNA: TGTGCCAGTAGTATTTCAGGGTTCTACAATGAGCAGTTCTTC. Its protein is CASSISGFYNEQFF. The chain carries TRBV19 and TRBJ2-1; D is possibly TRBD1 (5 bases). The CDR3 has 14 residues. V dropped 3 bases and J dropped 3 bases, with 9 bases sitting between them. Germline V gene data show CDR1 as LNHDA and CDR2 as SQIVND (reference sequence).

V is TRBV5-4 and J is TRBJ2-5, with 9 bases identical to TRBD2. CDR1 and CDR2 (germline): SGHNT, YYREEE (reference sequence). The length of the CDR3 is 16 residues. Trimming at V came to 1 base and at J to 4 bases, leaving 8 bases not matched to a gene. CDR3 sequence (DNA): TGTGCCAGCAGCTTGAGGGCGCGGGGGGGCCCAGAGACCCAGTACTTC. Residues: CASSLRARGGPETQYF.

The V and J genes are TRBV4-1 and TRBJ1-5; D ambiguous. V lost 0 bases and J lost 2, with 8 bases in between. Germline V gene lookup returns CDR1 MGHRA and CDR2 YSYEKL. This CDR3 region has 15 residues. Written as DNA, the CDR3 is TGCGCCAGCAGCCAAGAGGCTGATGGCAATCAGCCCCAGCATTTT. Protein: CASSQEADGNQPQHF.

Here the CDR3 reads CASSLAEDTQYF. CDR3 nucleotides: TGCGCCAGCAGCTTGGCCGAGGATACGCAGTATTTT. The chain recombines TRBV5-1 with TRBJ2-3; no clear D. The ends were cut back, 0 bases at V and 6 bases at J, with 5 bases in the middle. CDR3 length: 12 residues. Germline V gene data show CDR1 as SGHRS and CDR2 as YFSETQ.

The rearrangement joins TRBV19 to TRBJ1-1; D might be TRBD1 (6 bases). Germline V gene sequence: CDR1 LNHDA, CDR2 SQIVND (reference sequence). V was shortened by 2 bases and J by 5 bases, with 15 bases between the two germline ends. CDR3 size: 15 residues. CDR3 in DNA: TGTGCCAGTAGTATAAACCGGGGACATCCGACTGAAGCTTTCTTT. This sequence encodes CASSINRGHPTEAFF.

The CDR3 sequence: CSALNLETQYF. The CDR3 bases are TGCAGTGCTCTGAACTTAGAGACCCAGTACTTC. The gene calls are TRBV20-1 and TRBJ2-5; D unclear. CDR3 length: 11 amino acids. Germline CDR1 and CDR2: DFQATT and SNEGSKA (reference sequence). V was trimmed by 5 bases and J by 4 bases, leaving 8 bases between them.

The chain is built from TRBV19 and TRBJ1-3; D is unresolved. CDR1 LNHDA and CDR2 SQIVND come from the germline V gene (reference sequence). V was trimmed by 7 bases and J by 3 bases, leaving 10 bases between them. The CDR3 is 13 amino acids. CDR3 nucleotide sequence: TGTGCCAGTAACGAGGAATTTGGAAACACCATATATTTT. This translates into CASNEEFGNTIYF.

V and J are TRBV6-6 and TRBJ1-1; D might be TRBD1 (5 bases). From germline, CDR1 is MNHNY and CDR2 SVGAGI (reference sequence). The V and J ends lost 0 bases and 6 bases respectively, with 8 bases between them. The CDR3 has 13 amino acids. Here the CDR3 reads CASSYSTGAEAFF. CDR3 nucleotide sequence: TGTGCCAGCAGTTACTCGACGGGGGCTGAAGCTTTCTTT.